The T cell receptor (beta chain) under discussion was sequenced for a study of T cell repertoires in cytomegalovirus infection. TCRdb analysed the reads with MiXCR anew, one entry per CDR3 protein. The sample holds under 850,000 distinct CDR3 sequences, roughly 30% seen once. Turning to this clonotype: Its antigen is unidentified.

The source of this sequence is a human donor in good health (CMV status not recorded). Some clones in this sample may be carry-over from other donors' samples. The sequencing used cultured PBMCs, collected from culture after CMV antigen stimulation.

Written as DNA, the CDR3 is TGTGCCAGCAGTTACTCGGGTTCCAGGGGCAATCAGCCCCAGCATTTT. Translating it yields CASSYSGSRGNQPQHF. The chain links TRBV6-2 or TRBV6-3 to TRBJ1-5; D is perhaps TRBD1 (5 bases). The CDR3 spans 16 residues. The V gene's germline CDR1 is MNHEY and CDR2 SVGEGT. The V gene lost 0 bases and the J gene lost 2 bases, with 11 bases spanning the gap.